This TCR beta chain was profiled in a study of T cells after yellow fever vaccination. Whole-study context: Low-cell-number fractions were prepared with SMART-Seq v4 Ultra Low Input. Study findings and constraints: After the booster, roughly 96% of CD4 and 88% of CD8 primary-response clones were re-detected.

Production of TCR cDNA was by 5'RACE template switching, which also added a universal primer site and UMIs. Each CDR3 protein gets one entry after TCRdb re-called the 5' RACE reads with MiXCR. The sample comprises about 230,000 distinct CDR3 sequences, more than 6.5% of which are singletons, and about 0.95% rests with the top ten. In its sample, this clonotype was seen many times. Its antigen is not known. The TCR sequence derives from a man younger than 40 who received the YFV17D yellow fever vaccine. The source material was CD4+ T cells sorted from PBMCs, sampled on the day of the yellow fever booster vaccination.

CDR3 residues: CSAKQGAETQYF. CDR3 DNA: TGCAGTGCTAAACAGGGGGCAGAGACCCAGTACTTC. The rearrangement links TRBV20-1 to TRBJ2-5; 9 nucleotides line up with TRBD1. V shed 4 bases and J 4 bases; nucleotides not matched to a gene: 1. Germline CDR1 DFQATT, CDR2 SNEGSKA (reference sequence). This CDR3 is 12 amino acids long.